This TCR beta chain stems from a study of shared clonotypes between healthy human individuals. This clone was seen once. V trimming: 0 bases; J trimming: 0 bases; junction bases outside the gene matches: 2. There are 16 residues in the CDR3. CDR1 and CDR2 from the germline V gene are SGDLS and YYNGEE. The deep-level immunoSEQ assay was used. This table comes from immunoSEQ multiplex PCR, and its TCRdb copy is limited to in-frame clones, with some not included. The data show about 490,000 clones, with over 60% seen just once and 10% to 15% held by the top ten. This sequence originates from a woman between 40 and 50 years old in good health. Some clones in this sample may be carry-over from other donors' samples. Sequencing input: PBMCs. The chain carries TRBV9 and TRBJ2-2; TRBD1 matches at 7 bases. The CDR3 region has the DNA TGTGCCAGCAGCGTAGGACAGGGCGCGAACACCGGGGAGCTGTTTTTT. It is translated as CASSVGQGANTGELFF.